This record concerns one TCR beta chain sequence. As yet, its antigen is unknown. This CDR3 comprises 11 residues. CDR1 is MNHNY, CDR2 SVGAGI, per germline (reference sequence). Trimming cost V 11 bases and J 3 bases, with 10 bases left between them. TCRdb re-derived calls from the 5' RACE reads in MiXCR, one entry per CDR3 protein. The repertoire holds 700,000 to 1,000,000 distinct CDR3 sequences, with roughly 10% as singletons. These data belong to a study of CD8 T cells in ankylosing spondylitis. Study outcomes and limitations: A TCR beta motif made of eight highly homologous variants seemed typical of ankylosing spondylitis blood. Disease-associated clones were reportedly significantly overrepresented in matched ankylosing spondylitis synovial fluid.

Sequences were obtained from blood, either unsorted or a sorted T cell fraction (not recorded which). This TCR came from a male donor with ankylosing spondylitis. The J gene is TRBJ1-1, the V gene TRBV6-6, with D maybe TRBD1 (5 bases). CDR3 nucleotide sequence: TGTGCCTGTGGGGGTGACACTGAAGCTTTCTTT. Protein sequence: CACGGDTEAFF.